This passage covers 23 T cell receptor beta chains from one sample sequenced in a study of neurological immune-mediated disorders. TCRdb recomputed calls from the 5' RACE reads with MiXCR, one row per CDR3 protein. The sample records tens of thousands of distinct CDR3 sequences, under 4% being singletons. The time point: longitudinal time-point 1 (baseline). The sample consisted of PBMCs. These receptors originate from an older woman with multiple sclerosis.

The chain recombines TRBV7-6 with TRBJ2-1; TRBD1 or TRBD2 may be the D gene (7 bases each). V gave up 3 bases and J gave up 8 bases, with 17 bases separating them. This CDR3 has 15 residues. The germline CDR1 and CDR2 sequences are SGHVS and FNYEAQ. The DNA of the CDR3 is TGTGCCAGCAGCTTGGGAGGGGGCGAGGTCTATGAGCAGTTCTTC. This codes for CASSLGGGEVYEQFF.

There are many counts of this clonotype. The chain employs TRBV29-1 and TRBJ1-4; 8 bases match TRBD1. The CDR3 spans 14 residues. Germline V lookup: CDR1 SQVTM, CDR2 ANQGSEA. V shed 2 bases and J 7 bases; nucleotides not matched to a gene: 6. The CDR3 DNA is TGCAGCGTTGAAACGGGCAGGGGGCGTGAAAAACTGTTTTTT. Translated, it gives CSVETGRGREKLFF.

This clonotype showed up many times. The chain couples TRBV20-1 to TRBJ1-1, with 8 bases identical to TRBD1. The CDR3 totals 14 residues. Germline values: CDR1 DFQATT, CDR2 SNEGSKA (reference sequence). Trimming removed 0 bases from V and 4 bases from J; junction bases left unmatched: 4. Here the CDR3 DNA reads TGCAGTGCTAGAGACGGACAGGGAGGCACTGAAGCTTTCTTT. Translated: CSARDGQGGTEAFF.

In this sample, this clonotype turned up many times. This chain joins TRBV20-1 and TRBJ1-1; no clear D gene. V was cut by 1 base and J by 5 bases, with 8 bases left in between. This CDR3 contains 12 residues. CDR1 is DFQATT, CDR2 SNEGSKA, per germline (reference sequence). The CDR3 loop reads CSARVGSTEAFF. For the CDR3, the DNA is TGCAGTGCTAGAGTCGGTAGTACTGAAGCTTTCTTT.

There are many counts of this clonotype. The chain employs TRBV29-1 and TRBJ1-1, with TRBD1 identical over 9 bases. CDR1 is SQVTM and CDR2 is ANQGSEA in the germline V gene. The CDR3 spans 13 residues. The ends lost 6 bases at V and 4 bases at J; junction bases unmatched: 6. CDR3 protein: CSVRTGVSTEAFF. The CDR3 DNA sequence: TGCAGCGTCCGGACAGGGGTGAGCACTGAAGCTTTCTTT. The full variable domain, in which reference TRBV29-1 and TRBJ1-1 provide the parts outside the CDR3, is SAVISQKPSRDICQRGTSLTIQCQVDSQVTMMFWYRQQPGQSLTLIATANQGSEATYESGFVIDKFPISRPNLTFSTLTVSNMSPEDSSIYLCSVRTGVSTEAFFGQGTRLTVV.

This clonotype has ten or more counts. The chain links TRBV5-1 to TRBJ1-4; D is possibly TRBD1 (5 bases). The CDR3 is 14 residues long. The germline gives CDR1 SGHRS, CDR2 YFSETQ. V gave up 0 bases and J gave up 5 bases, with 8 bases separating them. CDR3: CASSLESGNEKLFF. The CDR3 DNA follows: TGCGCCAGCAGCTTGGAGTCAGGGAATGAAAAACTGTTTTTT.

This clonotype was seen repeatedly, ten times or more. The chain is built from TRBV7-8 and TRBJ2-2; 8 nucleotides match TRBD1. Germline CDR1 reads SGHVS; CDR2 reads FQNEAQ. This CDR3 comprises 15 residues. V shed 5 bases and J 8 bases; nucleotides not matched to a gene: 10. The CDR3 loop is CASSNPRDRTGELFF. CDR3 nucleotides: TGTGCCAGCAGCAATCCCCGGGACAGGACAGGGGAGCTGTTTTTT.

In its sample, this clonotype is medium-sized. The chain has TRBV7-2 and TRBJ2-1; D might be TRBD1 (6 bases). The V end lost 5 bases, the J end lost 5 bases, and 13 bases lay between the germline ends. The germline gives CDR1 SGHTA, CDR2 FQGNSA. This CDR3 comprises 14 residues. The CDR3: CASSRTGDNNEQFF. DNA of the CDR3: TGTGCCAGCAGCAGGACCGGGGACAACAATGAGCAGTTCTTC.

This clonotype was observed at least ten times. J is TRBJ2-2 and V is TRBV29-1; D unresolved. The CDR3 is 12 residues long. Germline V gene lookup returns CDR1 SQVTM and CDR2 ANQGSEA. V was trimmed by 4 bases and J by 1 base, leaving 4 bases between them. The DNA of the CDR3 is TGCAGCGTTGGGTGGAACACCGGGGAGCTGTTTTTT. Protein: CSVGWNTGELFF.

This clonotype was seen many times. J is TRBJ1-2 and V is TRBV20-1; 8 nucleotides agree with TRBD1. CDR1 and CDR2 (germline): DFQATT, SNEGSKA (reference sequence). The CDR3 runs to 13 residues. V lost 2 bases and J lost 10; bases outside the gene matches: 9. CDR3 nucleotide sequence: TGCAGTGCTAGATTAGGGGTCCAGGGGGCCTACACCTTC. Translated: CSARLGVQGAYTF.

This clonotype showed up many times. The chain recombines TRBV7-9 with TRBJ2-2, with D possibly TRBD1 on 5 matching bases. The CDR3 consists of 16 residues. Germline V gene lookup returns CDR1 SEHNR and CDR2 FQNEAQ (reference sequence). V was pared by 1 base and J by 2 bases, with 11 bases between. The CDR3 is CASSLGGRANTGELFF. In nucleotides, the CDR3 is TGTGCCAGCAGCTTAGGGGGCAGGGCCAACACCGGGGAGCTGTTTTTT.

This clonotype was counted many times. The chain carries TRBV20-1 and TRBJ2-5; tentative D call: TRBD2 (6 bases). Trimming pared 0 bases from V and 1 base from J, leaving 12 bases between. CDR1 and CDR2 (germline): DFQATT, SNEGSKA (reference sequence). There are 15 residues in the CDR3. CDR3 in DNA: TGCAGTGCTAGAGATGGTTTGGGGGGCCAAGAGACCCAGTACTTC. Translation: CSARDGLGGQETQYF.

This clonotype was seen more than once but under ten times. The DNA for the CDR3 is TGTGCCAGCAGCCGGCAGGGTCGCTATGGCTACACCTTC. Protein sequence: CASSRQGRYGYTF. The chain recombines TRBV28 with TRBJ1-2; the D gene is possibly TRBD1 (5 bases). V was trimmed by 6 bases and J by 4 bases, leaving 12 bases between them. The CDR3 is 13 amino acids. CDR1 is MDHEN, CDR2 SYDVKM, per germline.

This clonotype was picked up many times. The V gene is TRBV12-3 or TRBV12-4, the J gene TRBJ1-2, with 8 bases matching TRBD1. J was trimmed by 2 bases and V by 6 bases; bases with no gene match: 5. The CDR3 consists of 14 residues. The CDR3 spells CASSIGQGNYGYTF. CDR3 in DNA: TGTGCCAGCAGCATCGGACAGGGCAACTATGGCTACACCTTC.

This clonotype came up many times. The chain is built from TRBV12-3 or TRBV12-4 and TRBJ1-1, with D unresolved. The CDR3 loop spans 13 amino acids. The V end was cut by 3 bases, the J end by 2 bases, with 7 bases between. For the CDR3, the DNA is TGTGCCAGCAGTTTTCTCCGAAACACTGAAGCTTTCTTT. Translated: CASSFLRNTEAFF.

This clonotype was observed at least ten times. The V gene is TRBV7-2, the J gene TRBJ2-1; the match to TRBD2 covers 10 bases. The V segment lost 5 bases and the J segment 6 bases; nucleotides outside the gene matches: 10. From germline, CDR1 is SGHTA and CDR2 FQGNSA. The CDR3 totals 16 residues. The CDR3 loop is CASSLRRQRGGNEQFF. Here the CDR3 DNA reads TGTGCCAGCAGCCTACGAAGACAGCGGGGGGGCAATGAGCAGTTCTTC.

This clonotype was counted many times. This chain connects TRBV5-1 to TRBJ2-1; TRBD2 matches 8 bases. The CDR3 covers 18 residues. V lost 3 bases, J lost 1 base, and 12 bases stayed unmatched. Looked up from germline, CDR1 is SGHRS and CDR2 is YFSETQ. The CDR3 loop reads CASSSRPNRLASYNEQFF. The DNA of the CDR3 is TGCGCCAGCAGCTCGAGACCCAATCGACTAGCGTCCTACAATGAGCAGTTCTTC.

This clonotype was seen at least ten times. The chain carries TRBV5-1 and TRBJ2-7, with D uncertain. Deletions cut 4 bases from V and 2 bases from J, with 13 bases between. The CDR3 is made up of 14 amino acids. Germline CDR1 reads SGHRS; CDR2 reads YFSETQ. Written as DNA, the CDR3 is TGCGCCAGCAGCCCCGCAGACACGGCCTACGAGCAGTACTTC. It yields the protein CASSPADTAYEQYF.

This clonotype was recorded at least ten times. The J gene is TRBJ1-1, the V gene TRBV20-1; 7 bases map to TRBD1. The CDR3 totals 15 residues. Germline CDR1 DFQATT, CDR2 SNEGSKA (reference sequence). J was trimmed by 10 bases and V by 6 bases; bases with no gene match: 20. The CDR3 protein is CSAHRGNRVVMGAFF. For the CDR3, the DNA is TGCAGTGCGCACAGGGGCAACCGGGTGGTAATGGGAGCTTTCTTT.

In this sample, this clonotype turned up many times. The chain is built from TRBV20-1 and TRBJ1-1; 9 nucleotides line up with TRBD1. The CDR3 covers 13 residues. Germline values: CDR1 DFQATT, CDR2 SNEGSKA (reference sequence). V lost 7 bases, J lost 5 bases, and 8 bases stayed unmatched. The CDR3 sequence: CSERRDRGTEAFF. The CDR3 DNA is TGCAGTGAAAGGCGCGACAGGGGGACTGAAGCTTTCTTT.

In this sample, this clonotype turned up many times. The chain combines TRBV10-2 with TRBJ1-1; a possible D gene is TRBD1 (6 bases). CDR1 WSHSY and CDR2 SAAADI come from the germline V gene. The V end was cut by 6 bases, the J end by 4 bases, with 15 bases between. The CDR3 contains 14 residues. The CDR3 sequence is CASSAGQWSTEAFF. The CDR3 DNA follows: TGCGCCAGCAGCGCAGGACAGTGGTCCACTGAAGCTTTCTTT.

Regarding this clonotype: A read error may explain this, as a much larger clone is one base away. The V call is TRBV7-2, the J call TRBJ2-7, with TRBD2 identical over 11 bases. The CDR3 covers 15 residues. J was trimmed by 5 bases and V by 4 bases; bases with no gene match: 7. Germline values: CDR1 SGHTA, CDR2 FQGNSA. The CDR3, as DNA: TGTGCCAGCAGCTCAATGGGACTAGCGGCCAACGAGCAGTACTTC. Protein sequence: CASSSMGLAANEQYF.

Points on this clonotype: The junction departs from the called germline gene at one end, perhaps through a read error. V and J are TRBV28 and TRBJ1-6; tentative D call: TRBD1 (6 bases). The germline V gene has CDR1 MDHEN and CDR2 SYDVKM. This CDR3 is 15 amino acids long. This CDR3 is CASSSQGRGNSTLNF. In DNA, the CDR3 is TGTGCCAGCAGTTCCCAGGGGCGGGGGAATTCAACCCTCAACTTT.